The entry below gives a single T cell receptor (beta chain) sequence along with its context. The source of the sample is a study of blood T cell repertoires in COVID-19. The protocol was immunoSEQ multiplex PCR, while the TCRdb copy is restricted to in-frame clones and leaves out a portion. The table shows about 46,000 clones, with 75% to 90% occurring only once. The ends were cut back, 1 base at V and 10 bases at J, with 16 bases in the middle. CDR1 is MNHEY and CDR2 is SVGAGI in the germline V gene. The CDR3 is 15 residues long. The V gene is TRBV6-5, the J gene TRBJ1-4, with a tentative D call TRBD1 (6 bases). The material sequenced was peripheral blood. This TCR derives from a man aged 45 to 65 with acute or convalescent COVID-19. DNA of the CDR3: TGTGCCAGCAGTTACTTTAATCAACAGGGCGGAAAACTGTTTTTT. It encodes CASSYFNQQGGKLFF.